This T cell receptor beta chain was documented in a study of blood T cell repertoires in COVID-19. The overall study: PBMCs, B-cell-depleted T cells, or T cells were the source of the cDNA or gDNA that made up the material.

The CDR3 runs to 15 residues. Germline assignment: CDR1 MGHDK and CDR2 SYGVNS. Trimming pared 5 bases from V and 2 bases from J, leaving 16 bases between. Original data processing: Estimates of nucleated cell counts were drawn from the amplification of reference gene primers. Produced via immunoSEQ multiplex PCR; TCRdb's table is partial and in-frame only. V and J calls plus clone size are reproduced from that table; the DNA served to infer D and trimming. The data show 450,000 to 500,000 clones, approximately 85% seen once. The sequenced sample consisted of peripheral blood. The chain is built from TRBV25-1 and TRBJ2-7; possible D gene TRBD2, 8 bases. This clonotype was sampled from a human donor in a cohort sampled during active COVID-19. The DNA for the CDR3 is TGTGCCAGCAGTCGGGAGGGGGCGTATCCCTACGAGCAGTACTTC. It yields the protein CASSREGAYPYEQYF.